This entry is about one T cell receptor beta chain. Its matching antigen is unknown. The entry originates in a study of Ad26.COV2.S vaccination and SARS-CoV-2 variants. TCRdb keeps only in-frame clones here, not all; method: immunoSEQ multiplex PCR. In the table there are around 300,000 clones, 65% to 90% of which are singletons. This sample's treatment: 15 to 20 received Ad26.COV2.S at low or high dose, single or two shots; about five received placebo; per-sample allocation not given. Sampling was done on day 63 after the first vaccine or placebo injection. Study conclusions and caveats: Vaccine recipients posted higher spike-specific TCR breadth than their placebo counterparts.

CDR1 and CDR2 (germline): MNHEY, SMNVEV (reference sequence). CDR3 length: 15 amino acids. V lost 6 bases to trimming and J lost 4 bases, with 17 bases between them. The chain carries TRBV27 and TRBJ2-3; D perhaps matches TRBD1 (5 bases). The source material was peripheral blood, sampled in a trial of Ad26.COV2.S vaccine versus placebo. The TCR was taken from a person aged 18 to 65 who received the Ad26.COV2.S COVID-19 vaccine or a placebo. This CDR3 is CASRQGWGRADTQYF. DNA for the CDR3: TGTGCCAGCAGGCAAGGATGGGGCCGAGCAGATACGCAGTATTTT.